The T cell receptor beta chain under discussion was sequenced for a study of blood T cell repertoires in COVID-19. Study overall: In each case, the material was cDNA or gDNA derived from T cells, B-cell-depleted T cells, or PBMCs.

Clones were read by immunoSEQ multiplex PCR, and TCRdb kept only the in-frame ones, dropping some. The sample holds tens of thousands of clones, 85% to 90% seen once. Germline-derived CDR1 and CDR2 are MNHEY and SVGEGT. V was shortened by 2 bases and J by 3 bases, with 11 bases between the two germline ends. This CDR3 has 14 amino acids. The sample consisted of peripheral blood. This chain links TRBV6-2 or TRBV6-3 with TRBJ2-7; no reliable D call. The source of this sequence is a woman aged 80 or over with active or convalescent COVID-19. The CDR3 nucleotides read TGTGCCAGCAGTTACAGGTCTCCAGGCTACGAGCAGTACTTC. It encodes CASSYRSPGYEQYF.